The T cell receptor (beta chain) under discussion was sequenced for a study of regulatory T cells in long-lasting Graves disease. The CDR3 consists of 12 residues. The germline gives CDR1 SGHTA, CDR2 FQGNSA. V lost 8 bases and J lost 7, with 12 bases in between. Time point here: persistent/refractory GD, antithyroid drugs over 5 years with positive TRAb. The authors made the TCR library using RNA they extracted from PBMCs. Investigators prepared the TCR beta libraries by applying iRepertoire HTBI primers and Arm-PCR of CDR3 regions. In the authors' methods: Identification across samples found about 61 TRBV and around 15 TRBJ segments. TCRdb re-derived calls from the multiplex PCR reads in MiXCR, one entry per CDR3 protein. These V and J calls derive from TCRdb rather than the authors' analysis. Here the sample spans fewer than 600,000 distinct CDR3 sequences, around a fifth being singletons. In this sample, this clonotype turned up many times. Its target is unknown.

Whole-study results and caveats: Patients with persistent Graves' had lower TCR diversity than newly diagnosed patients. New patients shared fewer public clonotypes (approximately 1,000) than persistent patients did (roughly 2,500).

The sequence was collected from a female donor with Graves disease. J is TRBJ2-1 and V is TRBV7-2; tentatively, D is TRBD2 (5 bases). Sequencing used peripheral blood mononuclear cells (PBMCs), obtained when the disease was refractory, from a patient treated with antithyroid drugs. Here the CDR3 reads CASSASLNEQFF. Written as DNA, the CDR3 is TGTGCCAGCTCGGCTAGCCTGAATGAGCAGTTCTTC.